Listed here are 27 T cell receptor beta chains from one sample, sequenced in a study of beta chain features in type 1 diabetes. Overall study findings and caveats: TCRB CDR3s from Type 1 diabetes patients were moderately but significantly shorter in all four CD4+ subsets.

Their recognized antigens are unknown. Expressed TCRB transcripts were sequenced, since all the RNA that had been isolated was reverse transcribed. The assay was immunoSEQ multiplex PCR, and TCRdb's table has in-frame clones only and misses some. The data contain 150,000 to 200,000 clones, 9% to 10% of them singletons. The sequencing input was central memory CD4+ T cells from blood. All receptors derive from a woman in her thirties with type 1 diabetes.

This clone came up a few times. This chain joins TRBV5-1 and TRBJ2-1; D might be TRBD2 (6 bases). V was pared by 0 bases and J by 1 base, with 11 bases between. The CDR3 consists of 16 residues. Germline V CDR1 and CDR2: SGHRS, YFSETQ. The CDR3 DNA reads TGCGCCAGCAGCTTGGTAGCGGTGCCTTCCTACAATGAGCAGTTCTTC. Translated, it gives CASSLVAVPSYNEQFF.

This clone appeared a few times. The gene calls are TRBV28 and TRBJ1-2; D call uncertain. In germline, CDR1 is MDHEN, CDR2 SYDVKM. The CDR3 spans 11 residues. CDR3: CGVFSGYGYTF. The CDR3 DNA reads TGTGGGGTTTTTTCGGGTTATGGCTACACCTTC.

This clone was detected only a few times. Different DNA sequences within this sample yield the same CDR3. J is TRBJ2-5 and V is TRBV30; D remains unclear. The length of the CDR3 is 11 residues. The germline V gene encodes CDR1 GTSNPN and CDR2 SVGIG (reference sequence). Trimming pared 5 bases from V and 2 bases from J, leaving 6 bases between. CDR3 sequence reads: CAWSLQETQYF. DNA for the CDR3: TGTGCCTGGTCCCTGCAAGAGACCCAGTACTTC.

J is TRBJ1-2 and V is TRBV10-2; D might be TRBD1 (5 bases). CDR3 length: 13 amino acids. V lost 7 bases, J lost 4 bases, and 13 bases lay in between. Germline lookup yields CDR1 WSHSY and CDR2 SAAADI. As DNA, the CDR3 is TGCGCCAGCACCCAGGGATTTAGCTATGGCTACACCTTC. This gives the protein CASTQGFSYGYTF.

This clone has a handful of counts. The chain employs TRBV18 and TRBJ1-5; no firm D call. CDR3 length: 14 residues. Germline V lookup: CDR1 KGHSH, CDR2 LQKENI. With 6 bases removed from V and 0 bases from J, the gap between germline ends came to 9 bases. The CDR3 loop is CASSPEDSNQPQHF. CDR3 coding DNA: TGTGCCAGCTCTCCCGAGGATAGCAATCAGCCCCAGCATTTT.

This sequence joins TRBV15 and TRBJ1-2, with a possible D match to TRBD1 (5 bases). CDR1 is LNHNV and CDR2 is YYDKDF in the germline V gene (reference sequence). The length of the CDR3 is 13 residues. Between the trimmed V and J ends, which lost 3 bases and 5 bases, there was a span of 10 bases. This chain's CDR3 is CATSSETGYGYTF. Written as DNA, the CDR3 is TGTGCCACCAGCAGCGAAACAGGATATGGCTACACCTTC.

The chain uses TRBV15 and TRBJ2-2; possibly TRBD1 for D (5 bases). Trimming cost V 1 base and J 1 base, with 13 bases left between them. Germline loops: CDR1 LNHNV, CDR2 YYDKDF (reference sequence). The CDR3 has 17 residues. CDR3 in amino acids: CATSRGRTTMNTGELFF. The CDR3 coding sequence is TGTGCCACCAGCAGAGGCCGGACAACTATGAACACCGGGGAGCTGTTTTTT.

This clone was seen many times. The genes are TRBV4-1 and TRBJ2-5; maybe TRBD1 (5 bases). V lost 4 bases and J 1 base, leaving 16 bases between the germline ends. This CDR3 spans 16 amino acids. In germline, CDR1 is MGHRA, CDR2 YSYEKL. The CDR3 region is CASSLNPERGQETQYF. In DNA form, the CDR3 reads TGCGCCAGCAGCCTCAACCCGGAAAGGGGCCAAGAGACCCAGTACTTC.

This clone turned up a few times. J is TRBJ2-2 and V is TRBV7-3; D perhaps matches TRBD1 (5 bases). The CDR3 totals 15 residues. Per germline, CDR1 SGHTA and CDR2 FQGTGA. Deletions cut 3 bases from V and 1 base from J, with 9 bases between. DNA of the CDR3: TGTGCCAGCAGCTTTATCACAGGGAACACCGGGGAGCTGTTTTTT. Its protein is CASSFITGNTGELFF.

This clone came up a few times. V gene TRBV4-1 combines with J gene TRBJ2-3, with D possibly matching TRBD2 (6 bases). V dropped 0 bases and J dropped 1 base, with 8 bases sitting between them. CDR3 length equals 15 residues. Germline V gives CDR1 MGHRA, CDR2 YSYEKL. Written as DNA, the CDR3 is TGCGCCAGCAGCCAAGATGGAGGGGGCACAGATACGCAGTATTTT. The encoded protein is CASSQDGGGTDTQYF.

This clone was counted a few times. The J gene is TRBJ2-7, the V gene TRBV9, with 7 positions matching TRBD2. The CDR3 covers 15 residues. V shed 4 bases, J shed 3 bases, and the junction held 10 bases outside the gene matches. Germline V lookup: CDR1 SGDLS, CDR2 YYNGEE. This CDR3 reads CASSRSFGEGYEQYF. The CDR3 bases are TGTGCCAGCAGCCGTTCATTCGGGGAGGGCTACGAGCAGTACTTC.

The rearrangement links TRBV5-1 to TRBJ2-1, with D unresolved. V was cut by 0 bases and J by 5 bases, with 9 bases left in between. The CDR3 is 14 amino acids. The V gene's germline CDR1 is SGHRS and CDR2 YFSETQ. The CDR3 nucleotides are TGCGCCAGCAGCTTGGAACCCAACAACAATGAGCAGTTCTTC. Translation: CASSLEPNNNEQFF.

The V gene is TRBV18, the J gene TRBJ2-1; a possible D gene is TRBD2 (6 bases). Trimming took off 8 bases at V and 6 bases at J, with 20 bases between the two ends. The CDR3 runs to 15 residues. Germline CDR1 reads KGHSH; CDR2 reads LQKENI. The CDR3 protein is CASQRTEGVFNEQFF. The DNA of the CDR3 is TGTGCCAGCCAGAGGACGGAGGGTGTGTTCAATGAGCAGTTCTTC.

This clone was counted between two and nine times. V and J are TRBV6-1 and TRBJ1-2; TRBD1 matches 7 bases. The J segment lost 8 bases and the V segment lost 2 bases, leaving 8 bases of the junction unmatched. Germline V gene sequence: CDR1 MNHNS, CDR2 SASEGT. The CDR3 has 14 residues. CDR3: CASSEIRTGGGYTF. The CDR3 region has the DNA TGTGCCAGCAGTGAAATTCGGACAGGAGGAGGCTACACCTTC.

The chain has TRBV11-2 and TRBJ2-2; TRBD1 matches at 11 bases. Germline V lookup: CDR1 SGHAT, CDR2 FQNNGV. The junction had 8 bases not matched to a gene; V was cut back by 5 bases and J by 6 bases. This CDR3 is 16 amino acids long. The CDR3 sequence is CASSPRTGGASGELFF. In DNA, the CDR3 is TGTGCCAGCAGCCCCCGGACAGGGGGCGCGTCCGGGGAGCTGTTTTTT.

V and J are TRBV6-1 and TRBJ1-2; D is possibly TRBD1 (6 bases). The CDR3 spans 12 residues. Germline V gives CDR1 MNHNS, CDR2 SASEGT. Trimming removed 4 bases from V and 5 bases from J, with 8 bases in between. CDR3 sequence reads: CASSGTAYGYTF. CDR3 DNA sequence: TGTGCCAGCAGTGGGACAGCTTATGGCTACACCTTC.

There are a few counts of this clone. J is TRBJ2-4 and V is TRBV28; 8 nucleotides agree with TRBD1. V lost 8 bases, J lost 6 bases, and 9 bases stayed unmatched. Germline-derived CDR1 and CDR2 are MDHEN and SYDVKM. The CDR3 has 14 amino acids. CDR3 loop: CASAVPTGGNIQYF. CDR3 bases: TGTGCCAGCGCGGTTCCTACAGGGGGAAACATTCAGTACTTC.

The chain has TRBV19 and TRBJ2-1, with a tentative D call TRBD2 (5 bases). The germline CDR1 and CDR2 sequences are LNHDA and SQIVND (reference sequence). The V end lost 5 bases, the J end lost 4 bases, and 27 bases lay between the germline ends. CDR3 length equals 19 residues. CDR3 bases: TGTGCCAGTAGTGAGTGGTCGGAATTCAGCGTGGGCGGGTACAATGAGCAGTTCTTC. As protein: CASSEWSEFSVGGYNEQFF.

Here the CDR3 DNA reads TGTGCCAGCAGCTCCAAAGGACTAGCGGGCTTCAATGAGCAGTTCTTC. Encoded protein: CASSSKGLAGFNEQFF. The rearrangement joins TRBV7-8 to TRBJ2-1; 11 nucleotides agree with TRBD2. Germline V gives CDR1 SGHVS, CDR2 FQNEAQ. The CDR3 contains 16 residues. Losses at the gene ends were 4 bases for V and 6 bases for J; bases not matched to a gene: 8.

This chain connects TRBV21-1 to TRBJ2-7; TRBD1, as called in the table, went unchecked against the DNA. TRBV21-1 counts as a pseudogene. The CDR3 is 15 residues long. The CDR3 nucleotides are TGTGCCAGCAGACGGAGCGGGACAGGGAGGTACGAGCAGTACTTC. As protein: CASRRSGTGRYEQYF.

This clone was observed a few times. The chain uses TRBV21-1 and TRBJ2-3; the table's D call, TRBD2, was not checked against the DNA. TRBV21-1 is noted as a pseudogene. The CDR3 runs 15 residues. CDR3 amino acids: CASSKGLYCTDTQYF. The CDR3 DNA reads TGTGCCAGCAGCAAAGGGTTGTACTGCACAGATACGCAGTATTTT.

This clone was seen more than once but under ten times. V is TRBV19 and J is TRBJ1-1; possible D gene TRBD1, 6 bases. Trimming stripped 8 bases from V and 0 bases from J, with 7 bases between. This CDR3 is built from 12 residues. In germline, CDR1 is LNHDA, CDR2 SQIVND (reference sequence). In DNA, the CDR3 is TGTGCCAGTGGACAGATGAACACTGAAGCTTTCTTT. Translation: CASGQMNTEAFF. Complete variable domain (other parts from reference TRBV19 and TRBJ1-1): DGGITQSPKYLFRKEGQNVTLSCEQNLNHDAMYWYRQDPGQGLRLIYYSQIVNDFQKGDIAEGYSVSREKKESFPLTVTSAQKNPTAFYLCASGQMNTEAFFGQGTRLTVV.

This sequence joins TRBV28 and TRBJ1-3, with D uncertain. The CDR3 sequence is 13 residues long. Germline assignment: CDR1 MDHEN and CDR2 SYDVKM. The V end lost 9 bases, the J end lost 0 bases, and 9 bases lay between the germline ends. As DNA, the CDR3 is TGTGCCAGTGTTCGGGTCTCTGGAAACACCATATATTTT. Translated: CASVRVSGNTIYF.

This chain connects TRBV15 to TRBJ1-2; D gene unclear. The CDR3 consists of 15 residues. The germline V gene has CDR1 LNHNV and CDR2 YYDKDF (reference sequence). V was cut by 0 bases and J by 0 bases, with 8 bases left in between. CDR3 DNA sequence: TGTGCCACCAGCAGAGATCACACACCTAACTATGGCTACACCTTC. Amino acid sequence: CATSRDHTPNYGYTF.

V usage is TRBV4-1 and J usage is TRBJ2-7, with 9 bases identical to TRBD1. Germline loops: CDR1 MGHRA, CDR2 YSYEKL. This CDR3 comprises 14 residues. The V segment lost 6 bases and the J segment 6 bases; nucleotides outside the gene matches: 9. The CDR3 DNA is TGCGCCAGCAGACTCGGGACAGGGAAGGCCGAGCAGTACTTC. Translating gives CASRLGTGKAEQYF.

V and J are TRBV9 and TRBJ2-4, with a weak D call TRBD2 (6 bases). Trimming cost V 0 bases and J 3 bases, with 10 bases left between them. Germline V lookup: CDR1 SGDLS, CDR2 YYNGEE. CDR3 size: 15 residues. CDR3 amino acids: CASSVDAGNKNIQYF. CDR3 nucleotide sequence: TGTGCCAGCAGCGTAGACGCGGGGAACAAAAACATTCAGTACTTC.

The chain employs TRBV18 and TRBJ2-4; D might be TRBD1 (5 bases). CDR1 and CDR2 from the germline V gene are KGHSH and LQKENI. The CDR3 covers 16 residues. V was shortened by 3 bases and J by 5 bases, with 17 bases between the two germline ends. DNA of the CDR3: TGTGCCAGCTCACCGGGGTCTGGGGCCTCGGAAAACATTCAGTACTTC. Its translation: CASSPGSGASENIQYF. Filled out from reference TRBV18 and TRBJ2-4, the complete variable domain reads NAGVMQNPRHLVRRRGQEARLRCSPMKGHSHVYWYRQLPEEGLKFMVYLQKENIIDESGMPKERFSAEFPKEGPSILRIQQVVRGDSAAYFCASSPGSGASENIQYFGAGTRLSVL.